By share, the clone carrying this T cell receptor (beta chain) counts as medium-sized (0.01 to 0.1%). Its antigen is not known. CDR1 is LNHDA and CDR2 is SQIVND in the germline V gene (reference sequence). Trimming left V 9 bases short and J 6 bases short, with 12 bases between. The CDR3 totals 12 residues. This sample stems from a study of OX40 agonist ivuxolimab in advanced cancers. Study information: Patients were infused with ivuxolimab every 2 weeks at 0.01 to 10 mg/kg.

Data came from immunoSEQ multiplex PCR; TCRdb stores just in-frame clones and leaves some out. The table shows roughly 90,000 clones, with about 89% occurring only once. General observations from the study: Among T cells, CD8+ cells averaged more expanded clones than CD4+ cells. There were also nonresponders showing low normalized T-cell clonal expansion. Dose levels from 0.1 to 3.0 mg/kg saw CD4+ and CD8+ blood T cells expand clonally by week 6.

V gene TRBV19 combines with J gene TRBJ2-1, with a possible D match to TRBD1 (6 bases). Here the sequenced sample was CD4+ or CD8+ T cells sorted from blood, taken in a trial of the OX40 agonist ivuxolimab. This TCR derives from an adult with an advanced solid tumor such as melanoma, head and neck, liver or kidney cancer. The CDR3 loop reads CASQQGFNEQFF. The CDR3, as DNA: TGTGCCAGCCAACAGGGATTCAATGAGCAGTTCTTC.